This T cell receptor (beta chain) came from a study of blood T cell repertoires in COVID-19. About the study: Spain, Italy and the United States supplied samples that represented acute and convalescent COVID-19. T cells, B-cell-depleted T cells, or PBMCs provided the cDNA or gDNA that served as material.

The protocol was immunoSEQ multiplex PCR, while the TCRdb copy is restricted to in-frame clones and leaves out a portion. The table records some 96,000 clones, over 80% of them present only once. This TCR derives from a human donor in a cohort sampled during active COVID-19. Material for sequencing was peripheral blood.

In nucleotides, the CDR3 is TGTGCCAGCAGTTTCGGGCAGGGTCGGAAGCCTTTTAATGAAAAACTGTTTTTT. This codes for CASSFGQGRKPFNEKLFF. The rearrangement joins TRBV27 to TRBJ1-4; TRBD1 is a possible D gene (5 bases). The CDR3 totals 18 residues. Germline values: CDR1 MNHEY, CDR2 SMNVEV (reference sequence). V was pared by 3 bases and J by 4 bases, with 21 bases between.